This T cell receptor beta chain originates from a study of cytomegalovirus exposure and HLA in healthy donors (dated by TCRdb to the late 2010s). The study in broad terms: According to an earlier analysis of several hundred of the donors, 150 million to 200 million T cells yielded roughly 110 million unique TCR beta sequences and about 280 Gb of sequence data. An early release covering more than 500 HLA-typed donors comprised roughly 300 gigabases of sequencing data and 85 million to 100 million unique TCR sequences. Of the approximately 400 genotyped donors, 75% to 85% were placed in the genetic ancestry cluster associated with self-reported Caucasian donors. The study aimed to test whether signatures of past pathogen exposure could be identified by cataloging public T cell receptors. The study profiled the T cell repertoires of fewer than 850 subjects by immunosequencing and related them to cytomegalovirus serostatus. Along with the roughly 700-subject first cohort, a separate validation cohort of some 130 different subjects was used. The study combined high-throughput TCR immunosequencing, statistical association of individual TCRs with disease status, and machine learning to predict cytomegalovirus infection status. In a later analysis, previously published TCR beta repertoires from 550 to 700 donors were re-analyzed and high-resolution HLA genotyping was added so that TCR occurrence patterns could be studied. In the later analysis, no new phenotypic data were used to find candidate immune exposures; instead, reliance was placed on TCR beta sequences and their occurrence across donors. An earlier analysis of several hundred of the donors used high-throughput TCR beta sequencing to judge whether each TCR beta V gene segment behaved as functional or pseudogenic. Donor age, sex, ethnicity and CMV serostatus were compiled alongside the repertoire data. A later genetic analysis used genome-wide SNP genotypes for about 65% of the roughly 670 donors, treating that subset as a discovery cohort. All discovery cohort repertoires had been generated using a single sequencing platform. HLA typing covered class I and class II loci at four-digit resolution. Typing coverage varied by locus: about 620-630 donors for A, B, C, DRB1 and DQB1; roughly 560 for DQA1; over 600 for DPA1; approximately 450 for DPB1. Roughly 5 DR-DQ haplotypes were handled as single units for association and clustering, since linkage in the cohort was strong. Among some 400 genotyped donors of the cohort, an average of 235,054 unique TCR beta nucleotide sequences were sequenced per donor, roughly a sixth of them non-productive. Findings and caveats that apply to the study as a whole: Sequencing depth was assumed to be roughly uniform across donors in the presence/absence analyses, though that assumption may not hold. In a later genetic analysis, fewer N-insertions in productive TCRs were reported among donors in an Asian-associated ancestry cluster than the roughly 700-donor mean. This cohort had only TCR beta chains sequenced, and the lack of alpha or paired-chain data limited which features could be detected. Immune exposure information for the cohort was limited to CMV serostatus. Linkage disequilibrium might explain the correlated functional status among segregating V segments, but an unknown experimental factor could not be excluded. In a later analysis, the rate of TCR association differed among HLA loci, with DRB1 alleles having the most associated TCRs and HLA-C alleles having the fewest. In vitro tests confirmed that a few of the cytomegalovirus-associated TCR beta chains recognize cytomegalovirus antigens. In an earlier analysis of several hundred of the donors, most TCR beta V segments were observed in productive rearrangements about 90% or about 30% of the time, broadly matching IMGT annotations. According to a later analysis, parvovirus B19, influenza, CMV and Epstein-Barr virus appeared linked to several top co-occurrence clusters. Most CMV-associated TCR beta chains appeared to be HLA-restricted in a later analysis, and the HLA associations seemed to be driven largely by CMV exposure. V-gene and J-gene trimming of TCR beta chains was associated with a missense DCLRE1C variant in a later genetic analysis, and the association was replicated in an independent cohort. The earlier analysis of 587 of the donors excluded over 15 rarely observed V segments, including chromosome 9 orphons, because counts were too low. At a false discovery rate of 0.05, a later analysis linked roughly 17,000 TCR beta sequences to specific HLA alleles. The sequencing pipeline was judged likely to have produced a cluster of highly shared sequence variants as a technical artifact. When HLA alleles, especially DR and DQ, strongly co-occurred, TCR associations were difficult to assign to individual alleles. According to the authors, the approach could potentially be generalized to other disease states and immunological phenotypes. Most TCR sequences were seen in very few donors, while some public TCRs were found in many individuals. In a later analysis, HLA-associated TCR beta chains showed more clonal expansion and lower generation probabilities than non-associated chains that were equally common. The 87-base-pair reads could not distinguish some IMGT-functional V segments, including TRBV6-2 and TRBV6-3, so those segments were excluded. The study listed 150 to 200 TCR beta chains as associated with cytomegalovirus. In both the original and validation cohorts, the classifier was reported to diagnose cytomegalovirus status with high specificity and sensitivity. A further reported finding was that TCR beta sequences accurately predicted the HLA-A and HLA-B alleles for most subjects in the first cohort. HLA typing was unavailable for some donors at each locus, so association tests used only the typed subset.

To note about this clone: No antigen is known for it.

The receptor library was made with the immunoSEQ multiplex PCR assay. The multiplex PCR relied on a mix of 60 forward primers for TCR Vbeta segments and 13 reverse primers for TCR Jbeta segments. A multiplex PCR assay on genomic DNA amplified the CDR3 region of rearranged TCR beta genes. Amplified TCR beta libraries were sequenced as 87-base-pair reads on the Illumina HiSeq System. Turning to the authors' computational methods: In a later analysis, tens of millions of unique TCR beta chains were counted across the roughly 610 repertoires, and roughly 9.9 million of these chains were shared by at least two donors. Raw reads were error-corrected and collapsed into unique sequences with a nearest-neighbor algorithm that merged closely related sequences to remove PCR and sequencing errors. Alignment of CDR3 sequences to IMGT reference sequences was used to assign V, D and J gene segments. For a sequence to be retained, a match of at least six nucleotides was required to both a V gene segment and a J gene segment. Rearrangements were classified as productive when the CDR3 lacked stop codons and remained in frame with V and J, and all other rearrangements were classified as non-productive. Following IMGT convention, CDR3 was defined as the stretch from the second conserved V-encoded cysteine up to the conserved J-encoded phenylalanine. Sequences without an unambiguous match to a single V gene segment were excluded from the earlier analysis of a few hundred of the donors. An earlier analysis of about 590 of the donors classified V segments as functional when productive rearrangements were above 56.7% and as segregating when the standard deviation between donors was above 5%. To diagnose cytomegalovirus status from the catalog of TCR beta chain sequences, a statistical classification framework was built. V and J gene assignment, in a later analysis, came from comparing TCR nucleotide sequences with IMGT/GENE-DB human TR gene sequences. A later analysis assigned CDR3 sequences and most-parsimonious VDJ recombination scenarios with the TCRdist pipeline. In a later analysis, each TCR beta chain was defined by its CDR3 amino acid sequence together with its V-gene family, and reads lacking a unique V-gene family were excluded. A later analysis removed 500 to 650 highly shared, low-generation-probability nucleotide sequences to deal with suspected cross-contamination and a sequencing artifact. A later analysis calculated a clonal expansion index for each public chain from normalized within-repertoire ranks of inferred template counts. In a later analysis, generation probabilities were computed with a VDJ recombination model fitted to out-of-frame rearrangements, and the resulting probabilities were checked against IGoR. Hypergeometric tests were used in a later analysis to score TCR-TCR, TCR-HLA and TCR-CMV co-occurrence, with a repertoire-size bias correction applied to the TCR pairs. In a later analysis, false discovery rates were estimated by permuting HLA or CMV assignments 20 times. In a later analysis, co-occurring TCRs were grouped using DBSCAN, and TCRdist sequence similarity was added for clustering within HLA-allele-positive subsets. Repertoires with fewer than 30,000 or more than 120,000 public chains, plus five repertoires with anomalous nucleotide sharing, were excluded from co-occurrence clustering. In TCRdb, the immuneACCESS table is reduced to in-frame sequences with V and J assigned. These tables do not hold every clone; where another copy was compared, an unresolved V gene accounts for under half, and the others remain unexplained. The V and J calls and the clone size are those of that table, but D and trimming were determined from the DNA. The table held for this sample gives tens of thousands of clones. 8% to 13% of the sample lies in the top ten.

The CDR3, from cysteine to phenylalanine, totals 15 residues. Just CDR3 DNA is preserved here, 45 bases in frame from base 1. The germline V gene yields SGHTA for CDR1 and FQGNSA for CDR2. V was cut back by 3 bases and J by 6 bases, leaving a gap of 17 bases between them. In total, 600 or so healthy bone marrow donors made up the cohort. Cohort members were all nominally healthy when sampled, although unrecorded immune exposures were likely present. The donor was CMV seropositive and belonged to the group of around 300 seropositive cohort members. Every donor gave a peripheral blood sample, and the peripheral blood mononuclear cells from that sample were used for TCR beta sequencing. The Qiagen DNeasy Blood Extraction Kit was used to extract genomic DNA from the blood cell samples.

Sequencing was done on a sample of PBMCs. The sequence links TRBV7-2 to TRBJ1-1, with an unclear D gene assignment. The receptor was derived from a woman between 50 and 59 years old in good health and CMV-seropositive. The CDR3 region reads CASSFGIRRSAEAFF. The DNA sequence is given as TGTGCCAGCAGCTTTGGTATCAGGAGGAGCGCTGAAGCTTTCTTT.